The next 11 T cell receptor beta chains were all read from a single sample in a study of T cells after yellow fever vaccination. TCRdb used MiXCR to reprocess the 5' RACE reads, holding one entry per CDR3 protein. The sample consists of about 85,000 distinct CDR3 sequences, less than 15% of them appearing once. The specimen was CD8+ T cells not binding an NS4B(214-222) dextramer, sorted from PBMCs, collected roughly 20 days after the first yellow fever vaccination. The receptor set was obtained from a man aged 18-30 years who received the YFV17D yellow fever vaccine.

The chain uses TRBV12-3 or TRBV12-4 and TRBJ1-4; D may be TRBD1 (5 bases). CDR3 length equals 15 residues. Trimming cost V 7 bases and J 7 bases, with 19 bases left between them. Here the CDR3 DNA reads TGTGCCAGCATGGGGGGGTGGGTTTCCGGTGAAAAACTGTTTTTT. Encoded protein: CASMGGWVSGEKLFF.

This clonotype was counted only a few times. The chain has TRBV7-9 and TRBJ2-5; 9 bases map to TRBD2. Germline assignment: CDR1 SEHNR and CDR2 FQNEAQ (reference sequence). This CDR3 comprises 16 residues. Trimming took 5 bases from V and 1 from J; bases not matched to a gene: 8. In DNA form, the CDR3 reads TGTGCCAGCAGCCCCCCCAGCGGGGGGTTCCAAGAGACCCAGTACTTC. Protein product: CASSPPSGGFQETQYF.

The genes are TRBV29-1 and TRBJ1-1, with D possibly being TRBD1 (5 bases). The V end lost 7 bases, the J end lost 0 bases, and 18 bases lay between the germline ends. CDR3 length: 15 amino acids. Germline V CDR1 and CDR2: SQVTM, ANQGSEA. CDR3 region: CSGSGGESLNTEAFF. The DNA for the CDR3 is TGCAGCGGGTCGGGGGGGGAAAGTTTGAACACTGAAGCTTTCTTT.

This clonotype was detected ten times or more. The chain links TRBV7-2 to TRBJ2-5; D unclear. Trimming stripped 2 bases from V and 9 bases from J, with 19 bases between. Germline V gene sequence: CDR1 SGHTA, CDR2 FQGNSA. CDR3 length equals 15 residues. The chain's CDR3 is CASSLSYSGEIPQYF. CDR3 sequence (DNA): TGTGCCAGCAGCTTAAGCTACAGTGGCGAGATTCCCCAGTACTTC.

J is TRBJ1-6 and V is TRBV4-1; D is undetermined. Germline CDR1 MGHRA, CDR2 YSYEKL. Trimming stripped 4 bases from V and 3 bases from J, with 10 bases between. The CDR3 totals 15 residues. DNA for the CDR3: TGCGCCAGCAGCCCCGGACTGAGCTATAATTCACCCCTCCACTTT. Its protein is CASSPGLSYNSPLHF.

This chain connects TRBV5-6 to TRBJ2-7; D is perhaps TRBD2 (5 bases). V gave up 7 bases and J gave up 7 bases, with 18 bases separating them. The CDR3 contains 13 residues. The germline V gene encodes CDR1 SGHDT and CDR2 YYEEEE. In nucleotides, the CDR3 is TGTGCCAGCGGCCTCGGACTCCACGGTGAGCAGTACTTC. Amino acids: CASGLGLHGEQYF.

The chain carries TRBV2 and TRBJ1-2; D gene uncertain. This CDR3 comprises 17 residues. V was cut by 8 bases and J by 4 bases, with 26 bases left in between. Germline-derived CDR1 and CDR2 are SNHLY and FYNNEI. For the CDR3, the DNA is TGTGCCAGCGATCGTGACGGAGGGCCGACGCTTGGCTATGGCTACACCTTC. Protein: CASDRDGGPTLGYGYTF.

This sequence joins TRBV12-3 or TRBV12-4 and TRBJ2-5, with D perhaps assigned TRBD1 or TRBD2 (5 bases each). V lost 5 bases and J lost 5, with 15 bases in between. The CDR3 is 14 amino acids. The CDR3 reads CASSPWVGEETQYF. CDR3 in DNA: TGTGCCAGCAGTCCTTGGGTGGGGGAGGAGACCCAGTACTTC.

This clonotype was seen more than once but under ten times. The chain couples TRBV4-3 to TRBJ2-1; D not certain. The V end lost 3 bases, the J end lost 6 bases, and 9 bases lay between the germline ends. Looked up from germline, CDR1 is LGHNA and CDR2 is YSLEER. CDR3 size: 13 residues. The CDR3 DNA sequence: TGCGCCAGCAGCCAGTCACTGGTCAATGAGCAGTTCTTC. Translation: CASSQSLVNEQFF.

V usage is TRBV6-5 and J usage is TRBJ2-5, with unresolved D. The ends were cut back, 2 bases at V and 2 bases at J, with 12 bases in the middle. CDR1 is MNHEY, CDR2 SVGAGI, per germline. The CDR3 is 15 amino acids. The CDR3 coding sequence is TGTGCCAGCAGTTACGGCGCTAGTCCACAAGAGACCCAGTACTTC. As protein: CASSYGASPQETQYF.

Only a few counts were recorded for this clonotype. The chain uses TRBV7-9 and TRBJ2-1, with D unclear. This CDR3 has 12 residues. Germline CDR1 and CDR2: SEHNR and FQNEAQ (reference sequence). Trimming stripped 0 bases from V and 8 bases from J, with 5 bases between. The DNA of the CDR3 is TGTGCCAGCAGCTTAGCCCTTGATGAGCAGTTCTTC. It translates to CASSLALDEQFF.